The following is a T cell receptor (beta chain) sequence with its context. Its antigen is not known. The CDR3 is 8 amino acids. The ends were cut back, 4 bases at V and 12 bases at J, with 4 bases in the middle. Germline CDR1 reads SGHRS; CDR2 reads YFSETQ. This sample is drawn from a study of response to subunit inactivated influenza vaccine. Whole-study findings and limits: Each seasonal influenza vaccination, the authors suggested, recruits few new T cells.

TCRdb re-analysed the RT-PCR reads in MiXCR, keeping a single row per CDR3 protein. Of 800,000 or so distinct CDR3 sequences listed, less than 25% are singletons. Source: PBMCs from blood, taken 4 to 6 days after vaccination. This chain joins TRBV5-1 and TRBJ2-5; D unresolved. The receptor's source is a man aged 45-60 years who received an inactivated influenza vaccine. The CDR3 region has the DNA TGCGCCAGCAGCCCAAAGTACTTC. It translates to CASSPKYF. Full variable domain (remainder filled in from reference TRBV5-1 and TRBJ2-5): KAGVTQTPRYLIKTRGQQVTLSCSPISGHRSVSWYQQTPGQGLQFLFEYFSETQRNKGNFPGRFSGRQFSNSRSEMNVSTLELGDSALYLCASSPKYFGPGTRLLVL.